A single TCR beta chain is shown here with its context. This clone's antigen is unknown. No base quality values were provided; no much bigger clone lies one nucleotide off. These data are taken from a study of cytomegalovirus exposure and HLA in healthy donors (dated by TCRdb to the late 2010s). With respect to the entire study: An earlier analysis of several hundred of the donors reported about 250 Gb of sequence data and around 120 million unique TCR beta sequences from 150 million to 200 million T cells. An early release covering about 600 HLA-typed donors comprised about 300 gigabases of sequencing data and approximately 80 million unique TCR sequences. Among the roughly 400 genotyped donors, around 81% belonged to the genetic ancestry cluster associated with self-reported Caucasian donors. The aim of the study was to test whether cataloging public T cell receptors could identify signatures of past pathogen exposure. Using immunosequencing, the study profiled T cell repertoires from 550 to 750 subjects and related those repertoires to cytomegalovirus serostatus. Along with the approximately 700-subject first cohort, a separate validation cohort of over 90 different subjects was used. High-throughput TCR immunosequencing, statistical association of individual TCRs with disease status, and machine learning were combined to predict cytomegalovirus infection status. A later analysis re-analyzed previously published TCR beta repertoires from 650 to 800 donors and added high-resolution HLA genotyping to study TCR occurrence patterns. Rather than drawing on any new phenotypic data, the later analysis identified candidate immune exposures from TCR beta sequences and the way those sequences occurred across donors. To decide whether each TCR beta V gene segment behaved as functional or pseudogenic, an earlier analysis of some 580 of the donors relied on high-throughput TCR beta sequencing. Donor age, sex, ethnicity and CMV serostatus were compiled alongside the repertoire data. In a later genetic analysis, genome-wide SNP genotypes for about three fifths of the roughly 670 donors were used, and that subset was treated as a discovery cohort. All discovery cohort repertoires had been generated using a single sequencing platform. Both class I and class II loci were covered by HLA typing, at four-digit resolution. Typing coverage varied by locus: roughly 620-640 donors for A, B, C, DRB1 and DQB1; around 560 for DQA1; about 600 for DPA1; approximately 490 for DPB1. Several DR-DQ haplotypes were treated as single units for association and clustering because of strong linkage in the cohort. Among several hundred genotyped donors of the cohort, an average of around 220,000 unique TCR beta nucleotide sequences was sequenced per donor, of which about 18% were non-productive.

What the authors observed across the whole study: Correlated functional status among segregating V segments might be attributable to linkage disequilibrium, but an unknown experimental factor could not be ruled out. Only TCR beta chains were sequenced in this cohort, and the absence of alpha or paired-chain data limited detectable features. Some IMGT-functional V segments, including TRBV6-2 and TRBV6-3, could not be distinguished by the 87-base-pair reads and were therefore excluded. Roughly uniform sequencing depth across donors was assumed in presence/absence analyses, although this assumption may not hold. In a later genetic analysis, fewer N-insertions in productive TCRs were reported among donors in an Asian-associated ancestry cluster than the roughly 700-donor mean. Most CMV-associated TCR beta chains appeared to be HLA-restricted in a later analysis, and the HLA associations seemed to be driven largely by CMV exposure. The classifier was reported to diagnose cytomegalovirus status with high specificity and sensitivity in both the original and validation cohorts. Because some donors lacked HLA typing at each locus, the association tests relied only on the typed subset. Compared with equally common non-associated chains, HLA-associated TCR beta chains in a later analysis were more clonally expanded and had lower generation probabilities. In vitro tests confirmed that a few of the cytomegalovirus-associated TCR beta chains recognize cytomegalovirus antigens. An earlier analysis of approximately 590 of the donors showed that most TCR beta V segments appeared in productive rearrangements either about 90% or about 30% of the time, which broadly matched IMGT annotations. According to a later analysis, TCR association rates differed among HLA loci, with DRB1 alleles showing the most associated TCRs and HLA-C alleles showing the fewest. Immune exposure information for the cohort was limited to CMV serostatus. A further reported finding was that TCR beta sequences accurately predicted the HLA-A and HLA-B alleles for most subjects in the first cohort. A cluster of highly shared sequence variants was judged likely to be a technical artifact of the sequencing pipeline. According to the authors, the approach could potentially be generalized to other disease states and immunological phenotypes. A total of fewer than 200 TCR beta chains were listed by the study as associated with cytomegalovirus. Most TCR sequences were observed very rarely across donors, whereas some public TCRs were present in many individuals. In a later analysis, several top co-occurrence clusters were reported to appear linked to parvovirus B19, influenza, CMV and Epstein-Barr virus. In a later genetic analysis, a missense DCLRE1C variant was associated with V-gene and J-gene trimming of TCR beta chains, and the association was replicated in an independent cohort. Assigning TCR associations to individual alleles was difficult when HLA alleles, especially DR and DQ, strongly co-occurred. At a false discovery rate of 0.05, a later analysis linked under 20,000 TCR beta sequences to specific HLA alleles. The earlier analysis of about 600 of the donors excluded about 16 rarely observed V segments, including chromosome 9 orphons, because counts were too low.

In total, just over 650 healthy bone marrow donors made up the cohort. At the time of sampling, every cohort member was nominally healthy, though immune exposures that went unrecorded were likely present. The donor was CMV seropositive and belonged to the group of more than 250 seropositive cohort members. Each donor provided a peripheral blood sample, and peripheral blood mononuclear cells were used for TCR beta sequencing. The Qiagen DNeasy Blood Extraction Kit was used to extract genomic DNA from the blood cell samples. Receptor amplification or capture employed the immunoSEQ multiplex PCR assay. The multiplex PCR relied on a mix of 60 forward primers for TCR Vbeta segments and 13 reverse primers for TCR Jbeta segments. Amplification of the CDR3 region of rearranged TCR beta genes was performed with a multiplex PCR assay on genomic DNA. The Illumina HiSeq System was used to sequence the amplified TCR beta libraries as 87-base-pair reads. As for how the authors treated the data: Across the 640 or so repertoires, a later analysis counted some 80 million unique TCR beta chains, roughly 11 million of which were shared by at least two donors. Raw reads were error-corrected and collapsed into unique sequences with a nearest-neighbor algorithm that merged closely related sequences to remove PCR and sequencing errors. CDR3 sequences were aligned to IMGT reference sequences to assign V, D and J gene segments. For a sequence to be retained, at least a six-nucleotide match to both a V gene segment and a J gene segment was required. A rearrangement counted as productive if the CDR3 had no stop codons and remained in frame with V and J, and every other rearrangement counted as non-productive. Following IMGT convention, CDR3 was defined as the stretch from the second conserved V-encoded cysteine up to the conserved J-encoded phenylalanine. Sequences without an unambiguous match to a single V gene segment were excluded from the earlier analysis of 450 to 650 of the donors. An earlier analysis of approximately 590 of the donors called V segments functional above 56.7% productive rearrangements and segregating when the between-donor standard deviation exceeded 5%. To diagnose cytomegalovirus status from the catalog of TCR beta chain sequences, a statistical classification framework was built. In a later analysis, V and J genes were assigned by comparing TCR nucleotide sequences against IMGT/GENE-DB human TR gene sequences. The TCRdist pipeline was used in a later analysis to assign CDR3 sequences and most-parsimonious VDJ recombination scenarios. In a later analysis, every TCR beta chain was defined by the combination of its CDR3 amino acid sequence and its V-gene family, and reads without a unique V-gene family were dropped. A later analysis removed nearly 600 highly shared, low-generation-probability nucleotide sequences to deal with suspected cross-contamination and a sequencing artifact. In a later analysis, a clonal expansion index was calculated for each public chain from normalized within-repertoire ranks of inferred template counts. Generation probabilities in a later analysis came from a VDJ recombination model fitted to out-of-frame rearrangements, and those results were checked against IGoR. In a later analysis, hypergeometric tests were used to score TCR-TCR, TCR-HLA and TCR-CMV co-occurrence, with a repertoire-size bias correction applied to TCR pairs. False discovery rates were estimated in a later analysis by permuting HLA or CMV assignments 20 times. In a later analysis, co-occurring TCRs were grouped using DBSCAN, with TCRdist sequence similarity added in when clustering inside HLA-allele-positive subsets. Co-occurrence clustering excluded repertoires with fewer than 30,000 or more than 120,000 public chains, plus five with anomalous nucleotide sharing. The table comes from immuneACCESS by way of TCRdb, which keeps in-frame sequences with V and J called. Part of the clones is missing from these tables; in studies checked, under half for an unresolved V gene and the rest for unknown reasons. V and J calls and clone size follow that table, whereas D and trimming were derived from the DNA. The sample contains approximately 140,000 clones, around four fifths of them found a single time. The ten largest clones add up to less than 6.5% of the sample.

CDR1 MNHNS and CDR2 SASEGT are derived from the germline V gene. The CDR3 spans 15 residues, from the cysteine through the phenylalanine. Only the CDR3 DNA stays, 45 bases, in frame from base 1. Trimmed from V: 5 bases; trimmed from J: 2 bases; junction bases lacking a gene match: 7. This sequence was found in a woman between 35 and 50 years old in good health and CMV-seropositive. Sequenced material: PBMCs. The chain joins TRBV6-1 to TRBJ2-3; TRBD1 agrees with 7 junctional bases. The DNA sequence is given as TGTGCCAGCAGTACTGACAGGGCGGACACAGATACGCAGTATTTT. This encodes CASSTDRADTDTQYF.